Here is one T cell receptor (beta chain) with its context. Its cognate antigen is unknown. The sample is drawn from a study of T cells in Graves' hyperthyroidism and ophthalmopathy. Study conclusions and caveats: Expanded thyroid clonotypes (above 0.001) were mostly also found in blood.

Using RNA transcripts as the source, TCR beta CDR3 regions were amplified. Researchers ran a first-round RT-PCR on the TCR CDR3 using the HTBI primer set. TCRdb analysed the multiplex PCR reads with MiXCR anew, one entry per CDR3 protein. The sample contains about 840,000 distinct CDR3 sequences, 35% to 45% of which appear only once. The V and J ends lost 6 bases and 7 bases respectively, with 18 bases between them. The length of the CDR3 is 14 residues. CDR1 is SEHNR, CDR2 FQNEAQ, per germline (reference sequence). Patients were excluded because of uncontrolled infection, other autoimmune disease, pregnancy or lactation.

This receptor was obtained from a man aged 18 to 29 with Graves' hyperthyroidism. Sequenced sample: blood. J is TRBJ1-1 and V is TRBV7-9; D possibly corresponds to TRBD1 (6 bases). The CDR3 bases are TGTGCCAGCAGTTTTGGACAGTCTGGGTATGAAGCTTTCTTT. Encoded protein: CASSFGQSGYEAFF.